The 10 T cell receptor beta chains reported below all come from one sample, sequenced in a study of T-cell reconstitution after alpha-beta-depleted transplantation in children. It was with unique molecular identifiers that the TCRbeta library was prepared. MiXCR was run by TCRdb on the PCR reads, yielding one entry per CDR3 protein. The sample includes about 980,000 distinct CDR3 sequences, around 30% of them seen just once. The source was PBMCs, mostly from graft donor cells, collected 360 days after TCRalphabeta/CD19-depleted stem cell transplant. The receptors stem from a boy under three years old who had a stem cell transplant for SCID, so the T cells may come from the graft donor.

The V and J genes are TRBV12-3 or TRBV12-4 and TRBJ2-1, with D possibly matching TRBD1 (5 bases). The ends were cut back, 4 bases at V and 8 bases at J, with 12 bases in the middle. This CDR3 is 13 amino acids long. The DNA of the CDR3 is TGTGCCAGCAGTTGGGCAGGGAAAGATGAGCAGTTCTTC. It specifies CASSWAGKDEQFF.

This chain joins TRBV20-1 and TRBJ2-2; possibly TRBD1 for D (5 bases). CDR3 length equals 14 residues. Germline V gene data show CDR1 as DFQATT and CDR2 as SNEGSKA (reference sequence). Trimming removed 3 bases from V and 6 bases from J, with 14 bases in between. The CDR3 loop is CSARPRQIPGELFF. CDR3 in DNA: TGCAGTGCTAGGCCCCGACAGATCCCCGGGGAGCTGTTTTTT.

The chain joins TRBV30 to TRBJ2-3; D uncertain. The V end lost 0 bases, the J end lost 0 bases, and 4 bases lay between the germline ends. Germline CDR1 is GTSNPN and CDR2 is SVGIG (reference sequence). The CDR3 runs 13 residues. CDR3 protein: CAWSVFSTDTQYF. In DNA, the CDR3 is TGTGCCTGGAGTGTTTTTAGCACAGATACGCAGTATTTT.

Here the CDR3 reads CATSRQGQGGQPQHF. CDR3 nucleotides: TGTGCCACCAGCAGACAAGGACAGGGGGGTCAGCCCCAGCATTTT. The chain has TRBV15 and TRBJ1-5; 10 bases line up with TRBD1. V gave up 2 bases and J gave up 6 bases; unmatched junction bases: 4. The CDR3 contains 15 residues. Germline V gene sequence: CDR1 LNHNV, CDR2 YYDKDF (reference sequence).

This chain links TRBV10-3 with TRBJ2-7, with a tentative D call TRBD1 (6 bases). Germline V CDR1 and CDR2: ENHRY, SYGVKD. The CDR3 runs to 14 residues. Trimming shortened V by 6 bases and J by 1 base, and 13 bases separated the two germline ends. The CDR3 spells CAIRMPGQSYEQYF. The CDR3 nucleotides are TGTGCCATCAGGATGCCGGGACAATCCTACGAGCAGTACTTC.

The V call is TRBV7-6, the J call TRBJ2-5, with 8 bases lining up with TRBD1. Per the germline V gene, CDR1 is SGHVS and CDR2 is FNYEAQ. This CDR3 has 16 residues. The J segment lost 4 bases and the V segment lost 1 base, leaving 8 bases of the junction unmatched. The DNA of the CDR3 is TGTGCCAGCAGCTTAGTGGGGAGACAGGGGACAGAGACCCAGTACTTC. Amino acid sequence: CASSLVGRQGTETQYF.

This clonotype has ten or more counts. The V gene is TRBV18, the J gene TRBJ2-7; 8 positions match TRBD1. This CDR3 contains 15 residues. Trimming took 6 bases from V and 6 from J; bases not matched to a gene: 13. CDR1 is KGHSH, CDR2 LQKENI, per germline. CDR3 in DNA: TGTGCCAGCTCCCCCGACAGGGGAATGAGCGGCGAGCAGTACTTC. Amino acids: CASSPDRGMSGEQYF.

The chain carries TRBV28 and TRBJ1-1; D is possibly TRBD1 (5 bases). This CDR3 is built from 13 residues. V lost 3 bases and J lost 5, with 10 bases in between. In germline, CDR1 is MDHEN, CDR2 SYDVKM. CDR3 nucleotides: TGTGCCAGCAGTTTGGGGGTACTGACTGAAGCTTTCTTT. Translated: CASSLGVLTEAFF.

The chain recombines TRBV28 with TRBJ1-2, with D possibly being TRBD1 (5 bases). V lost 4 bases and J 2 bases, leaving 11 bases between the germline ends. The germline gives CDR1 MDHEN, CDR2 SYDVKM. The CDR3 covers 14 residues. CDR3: CASSSGGVNYGYTF. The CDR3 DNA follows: TGTGCCAGCAGTTCGGGGGGGGTGAACTATGGCTACACCTTC.

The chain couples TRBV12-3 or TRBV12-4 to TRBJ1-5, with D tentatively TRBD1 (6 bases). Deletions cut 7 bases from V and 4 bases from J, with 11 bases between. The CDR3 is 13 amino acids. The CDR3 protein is CASTPQGNQPQHF. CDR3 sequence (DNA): TGTGCCAGCACTCCTCAGGGGAATCAGCCCCAGCATTTT.